This TCR beta chain was profiled in a study of shared clonotypes between healthy human individuals. Overall study: Donor composition was a couple of women and three men, aged 18 to 49.

Clones were sequenced by immunoSEQ multiplex PCR, and TCRdb holds only the in-frame ones, with some missing. Among 980,000 or so clones listed, approximately 80% were seen once. This CDR3 is built from 13 residues. Per germline, CDR1 WNHNN and CDR2 SYGVQD (reference sequence). V was shortened by 2 bases and J by 4 bases, with 5 bases between the two germline ends. The sequence was obtained from a man aged 18 to 29 in good health. Sequenced sample: memory CD4+ T cells sorted from blood. The sample's subset: CD45RA-negative fraction. The chain has TRBV10-1 and TRBJ1-4, with D unclear. CDR3 bases: TGCGCCAGCAGTGAGATGGGTAATGAAAAACTGTTTTTT. It is translated as CASSEMGNEKLFF.